This TCR beta chain was identified during a study of blood T cells in healthy people across ages (dated by TCRdb to between 2014 and 2016). Regarding the complete study: In model experiments, template switching captured roughly one uniquely barcoded TCR beta cDNA molecule for every two T cells. Donors were grouped into four age groups: young (average 16 years), middle-aged (roughly 40), aged (about 59) and long-lived (around 82). To avoid experimental bias, donors of different ages were spread randomly across the sequencing lanes. For two donors (one aged 18 to 30 and one aged 80 or older), the study analyzed two additional independent replicas of 1 million unique cDNA reads from the same blood draw. The study measured age-related changes in TCR beta repertoire diversity using deep sequencing normalized with unique cDNA molecular identifiers.

General conclusions and limits of the study: The long-lived group showed more naive CD4+ T cells, fewer expanded clones and increased TCR diversity than the aged group, suggesting age selection. Total diversity estimates from one million sequenced T cells were considered lower bounds and underestimates. Conclusive comparison of naive and antigen-experienced compartments was prevented by the profiling of bulk unsorted PBMCs. The CMV infection status of donors was not known, potentially confounding age-related changes in expanded clonotypes. Observed TCR beta diversity per million T cells fell roughly linearly with age, and a significant reduction was already apparent by age roughly 40. There was a strong correlation between observed TCR beta diversity and the percentage of naive T cells measured by flow cytometry.

In regard to this clonotype: No cognate antigen has been identified for it. Base qualities are not provided; no much larger clone lies one nucleotide away.

The donors were roughly 39 Caucasian individuals from Russia, aged roughly 6 to 95 years, who were systemically healthy. Each donor gave 9.5 to 10 milliliters of peripheral blood, drawn into EDTA-treated Vacutainer tubes. Ficoll-Paque density-gradient centrifugation was used to isolate PBMCs, with at least 6.5 million obtained per sample. Trizol reagent was used to extract total RNA from PBMCs, with at least 5 micrograms per sample. For every donor, flow cytometry on a PBMC aliquot measured the percentage of naive CD45RAhigh/CD27high T cells. Library creation used 5' RACE. Reads for this sample came from an Illumina HiSeq 2500. A second PCR of about 6 to 11 cycles was performed with a sample-barcoded 5' primer and a J-beta primer mix. Each TCR beta cDNA molecule received a unique molecular identifier from a template-switch 5' adaptor carrying 12 random nucleotides. Each sample yielded at least 3 million CDR3-containing paired-end reads. All of the RNA was converted into first-strand cDNA using the Mint cDNA synthesis kit, with a TRBC-specific oligonucleotide serving as the primer. Following uracil-DNA glycosylase treatment, a first 18-cycle PCR with universal primers M1SS and BC2_uni_R was performed on all cDNA. The study's processing was this. For normalization, 1 million high-quality reads, each with a distinct molecular identifier, were randomly selected from each sample. Reads with shared molecular identifiers were discarded instead of being binned into consensus sequences. MiTCR, run with a Q25 quality threshold and the strictest error-elimination algorithm, handled CDR3 identification, clonotype clustering and error correction. Lower-bound total TCR beta diversity was estimated with a nonparametric unseen species model using Euler transformation. Using fastp trimming at Q25 and MiXCR clonotype assembly, TCRdb reanalyzed the public sequencing data and kept in-frame beta chains. Rows matching on CDR3 protein sequence are summarized as one entry with the most common DNA and genes. Clone size and V and J calls follow TCRdb, not the original study. Here the sample has roughly 800,000 distinct CDR3 sequences; roughly 53% occur a single time. The ten biggest clones cover about 42% of the sample.

The clonotype was recovered from an elderly man in good health. Sequencing was done on a sample of blood.

The base sequence is TGCGCCAGCAGTCGGGGACAGGGTTTGTCTTTCTTT. Its product reads: CASSRGQGLSFF. The sequence links TRBV5-1 to TRBJ1-1, with 9 bases aligning to TRBD1. CDR1 and CDR2, per the germline V gene, are SGHRS and YFSETQ. Clipping removes 5 bases from V and 12 bases from J, with 8 as the unmatched junction base count. Including cysteine and phenylalanine, the CDR3 has 12 amino acids. Kept here is only the CDR3 DNA, which spans 36 bases and is read in frame from base 1.